This T cell receptor beta chain was obtained from a study of blood T cell repertoires in COVID-19. In the study overall: The United States, Italy and Spain supplied acute and convalescent COVID-19 samples.

As processed by the authors: It was from reference gene primer amplification that nucleated cell counts were estimated. The table came from immunoSEQ multiplex PCR; TCRdb's copy has only in-frame clones and leaves some out. V and J calls and clone size follow that table, whereas D and trimming were derived from the DNA. Of around 110,000 clones in the sample, more than 70% were seen once. The CDR3 extends over 13 amino acids. CDR1 SGHNT and CDR2 YYREEE come from the germline V gene (reference sequence). Trimming removed 3 bases at V and 0 bases at J, with 7 bases between. In this sample, this clone turned up a few times.

The sequenced material came from peripheral blood. This TCR came from a man aged 45-60 years with active or convalescent COVID-19. This sequence joins TRBV5-4 and TRBJ2-7, with D maybe TRBD2 (5 bases). The CDR3 loop reads CASSSGDSYEQYF. The CDR3 region has the DNA TGTGCCAGCAGCTCCGGGGACTCCTACGAGCAGTACTTC.